These T cell receptor beta chains were read from a single sample in a study of control samples from healthy donors and cancer patients. The repertoire was sequenced with immunoSEQ multiplex PCR; TCRdb's copy has only in-frame clones and lacks some. Of tens of thousands of clones listed, 84% are singletons. The sample consisted of blood. Source of these receptors: a man aged 45-65 years in good health. Both conserved end residues are part of each CDR3. Each record gives: clone size, J gene, D gene, V gene, CDR3 DNA, CDR3 protein. A D gene is named only where the DNA matches it firmly. Clone size is given for some rows only: seen once, a few or many times, or a class if the clone is expanded.

.	TRBJ2-1	TRBD2	TRBV4-1	TGCGCCAGCAGCCCCCTGGGAGCGGGATATGAGCAGTTCTTC	CASSPLGAGYEQFF
few	TRBJ2-3	TRBD2	TRBV6-4	TGTGCCAGCAGTGACTCGGTAGCGGGAGGCACAGATACGCAGTATTTT	CASSDSVAGGTDTQYF
.	TRBJ2-6	.	TRBV11-2	TGTGCCAGCAGGTTGTTCTCCGGGCCCCCTGGGGCCAACGTCCTGACTTTC	CASRLFSGPPGANVLTF
few	TRBJ2-2	.	TRBV29-1	TGCAGCGTCAAGGGGTTTTCGAACACCGGGGAGCTGTTTTTT	CSVKGFSNTGELFF
.	TRBJ2-7	.	TRBV5-6	TGTGCCAGCAGCTTGGGCGGCAGGGTGTCCTACGAGCAGTACTTC	CASSLGGRVSYEQYF
.	TRBJ2-2	.	TRBV7-2	TGTGCCAGCAGCTTAGATCCCGGGGGGGAGCTGTTTTTT	CASSLDPGGELFF
.	TRBJ1-5	.	TRBV2	TGTGCCAGCAGCGTGAATCAGCCCCAGCATTTT	CASSVNQPQHF
.	TRBJ1-5	TRBD1	TRBV28	TGTGCCAGCAGTTTATTCGGACGGGACAGCGATCAGCCCCAGCATTTT	CASSLFGRDSDQPQHF
.	TRBJ2-7	.	TRBV2	TGTGCCAGCAGTGTAAAGGGAGCCTACTACGAGCAGTACTTC	CASSVKGAYYEQYF
.	TRBJ2-3	TRBD1	TRBV2	TGTGCCAGCACCCTGACAGGGCTGACAGATACGCAGTATTTT	CASTLTGLTDTQYF
.	TRBJ1-2	.	TRBV7-2	TGTGCCAGCAGCCCACTGCCGACAGGAGACCTTGGAAACTATGGCTACACCTTC	CASSPLPTGDLGNYGYTF
.	TRBJ2-7	.	TRBV7-2	TGTGCCAGCAGCTCTAGGGCAGGCTCCTACGAGCAGTACTTC	CASSSRAGSYEQYF
.	TRBJ2-3	TRBD1	TRBV18	TGTGCCAGCTCTCCATTTCAGGGGGCCCCAGATACGCAGTATTTT	CASSPFQGAPDTQYF
.	TRBJ1-2	.	TRBV4-3	TGCGCCAGCAGCCAAGATAAAGGGGATAGGGGCTACACCTTC	CASSQDKGDRGYTF
few	TRBJ2-2	.	TRBV4-3	TGCGCCAGCAGCCAAGATCTACCGGGAGAGGGCGGGGAGCTGTTTTTT	CASSQDLPGEGGELFF
.	TRBJ2-5	.	TRBV9	TGTGCCAGCAGCGTAGCTCCTGGACACCAAGAGACCCAGTACTTC	CASSVAPGHQETQYF
.	TRBJ2-3	.	TRBV6-5	TGTGCCAGCGAAGGCAGGGGTAGTCTCACAGATACGCAGTATTTT	CASEGRGSLTDTQYF
.	TRBJ2-5	.	TRBV4-2	TGTGCCAGCAGCCCCAACTTCTACGACAGTCAAGAGGCCCAGTACTTC	CASSPNFYDSQEAQYF
.	TRBJ2-1	.	TRBV25-1	TGTGCCAGCAGTGAAGGGGGGACCCCCAACCGAGTTGAGCAGTTCTTC	CASSEGGTPNRVEQFF
.	TRBJ2-4	.	TRBV9	TGTGCCAGCAGCGTAGGAGGGGGGACCAGGGACATTCAGTACTTC	CASSVGGGTRDIQYF
.	TRBJ2-1	TRBD2	TRBV28	TGTGCCAGCAGCTCTAGCGGAGCAAGCTCCTACAATGAGCAGTTCTTC	CASSSSGASSYNEQFF
.	TRBJ1-1	TRBD1	TRBV3-1/TRBV3-2	TGTGCCAGCAGCCCCGGACAGGTTAGCACTGAAGCTTTCTTT	CASSPGQVSTEAFF
.	TRBJ2-5	TRBD2	TRBV30	TGTGCCTGGAGTGTACTAGCGGGAGGGCAAGAGACCCAGTACTTC	CAWSVLAGGQETQYF
.	TRBJ2-5	TRBD2	TRBV7-2	TGTGCCAGCAGCCAACTTAGCGGGAGGGGGGAGACCCAGTACTTC	CASSQLSGRGETQYF
.	TRBJ2-3	TRBD2	TRBV3-1/TRBV3-2	TGTGCCAGCAGCCTCGGGGGGGGTAGCACAGATACGCAGTATTTT	CASSLGGGSTDTQYF
.	TRBJ2-3	.	TRBV9	TGTGCCAGCAGCGTAGGTGTCCACGAGGGGGATACGCAGTATTTT	CASSVGVHEGDTQYF
.	TRBJ2-7	.	TRBV5-4	TGTGCCAGCAGCTCAACCGGGACATCTTCCTACGAGCAGTACTTC	CASSSTGTSSYEQYF
.	TRBJ1-2	.	TRBV19	TGTGCCAGTAGTATTAGGGAGGGGGATGGCTACACCTTC	CASSIREGDGYTF
.	TRBJ2-2	TRBD1	TRBV5-1	TGCGCCAGCAGCGCTGGACAGGGCTTGACCGGGGAGCTGTTTTTT	CASSAGQGLTGELFF
.	TRBJ2-7	TRBD1	TRBV18	TGTGCCAGCTCACCACAGGACAGGGGTGAGCAGTACTTC	CASSPQDRGEQYF
.	TRBJ2-2	.	TRBV20-1	TGCAGTGCAGGTGGGGGCGGGGAGCTGTTTTTT	CSAGGGGELFF
.	TRBJ2-1	.	TRBV3-1/TRBV3-2	TGTGCCAGCAGCCCGGGACTTACAAACAATGAGCAGTTCTTC	CASSPGLTNNEQFF
.	TRBJ2-7	TRBD2	TRBV4-3	TGCGCCAGCAGCCAAGACGTAGCGGGGACCTACGAGCAGTACTTC	CASSQDVAGTYEQYF
few	TRBJ1-1	TRBD1	TRBV29-1	TGCAGCGTCGCGAGGGGGCCCACTGAAGCTTTCTTT	CSVARGPTEAFF
.	TRBJ2-5	.	TRBV30	TGTGCCTTGGAACAAGAGACCCAGTACTTC	CALEQETQYF
.	TRBJ1-4	.	TRBV4-2	TGTGCCAGCAGCCAAGATTTGAGGGGCTCGAATGAAAAACTGTTTTTT	CASSQDLRGSNEKLFF
.	TRBJ2-1	TRBD2	TRBV10-3	TGTGCCATCAGTGAGTCCCCTGGGAGGCGGGAGGGGAGCTCCTACAATGAGCAGTTCTTC	CAISESPGRREGSSYNEQFF
once	TRBJ2-7	.	TRBV4-2	TGTGCCAGCAGGTCCACTAGCTCACAGAGCTCCTACGAGCAGTACTTC	CASRSTSSQSSYEQYF
.	TRBJ1-3	TRBD1	TRBV28	TGTGCCAGCAGTTCAGGGGGTCCTATCTCTGGAAACACCATATATTTT	CASSSGGPISGNTIYF
once	TRBJ2-5	.	TRBV2	TGTGCCAGCAGTGATCCCTTCACAGGGGGGGCAGAGACCCAGTACTTC	CASSDPFTGGAETQYF
.	TRBJ1-5	.	TRBV6-2/TRBV6-3	TGTGCCAGCAGTTACTCGTTAGGGCAGGGCCCTAATCAGCCCCAGCATTTT	CASSYSLGQGPNQPQHF
.	TRBJ2-1	TRBD2	TRBV30	TGTGCCTGGAGTGGCGGGACTAGCGTCTACAATGAGCAGTTCTTC	CAWSGGTSVYNEQFF
.	TRBJ2-1	TRBD1	TRBV24-1	TGTGCCACCAGGCCGGGACAGGGGGTAGACAATGAGCAGTTCTTC	CATRPGQGVDNEQFF
.	TRBJ2-1	TRBD2	TRBV11-3	TGTGCCAGCAGCTTAGCGCTAGCGGGAGGCGGCGGTGAGCAGTTCTTC	CASSLALAGGGGEQFF
.	TRBJ1-4	.	TRBV6-6	TGTGCCAGCACCGATCTTGCAGGTGGTGAAAAACTGTTTTTT	CASTDLAGGEKLFF
.	TRBJ2-2	.	TRBV6-6	TGTGCCAGCAGTTTTGGAATAAACACCGGGGAGCTGTTTTTT	CASSFGINTGELFF
.	TRBJ1-3	.	TRBV2	TGTGCCAGCAGTATACAGGGTTCTGGAAACACCATATATTTT	CASSIQGSGNTIYF
.	TRBJ2-5	TRBD1	TRBV2	TGTGCCAGCACCCTTGGGGACAGGGATAGCGCGACCCAGTACTTC	CASTLGDRDSATQYF
.	TRBJ2-1	TRBD2	TRBV27	TGTGCCAGCAGTTTCGGGACTAGCGGGAGTAAAGAGCAGTTCTTC	CASSFGTSGSKEQFF
.	TRBJ1-1	.	TRBV19	TGTGCCAGTAGTATACTGACGGGGAACACTGAAGCTTTCTTT	CASSILTGNTEAFF
.	TRBJ2-3	TRBD2	TRBV3-1/TRBV3-2	TGTGCCAGCAGCCGAGCCGCCGGGACTAGCGGGAGAGGATACACAGATACGCAGTATTTT	CASSRAAGTSGRGYTDTQYF
.	TRBJ1-6	TRBD1	TRBV6-5	TGTGCCAGCAACAGGGGGTATAATTCACCCCTCCACTTT	CASNRGYNSPLHF
.	TRBJ1-1	.	TRBV20-1	TGCAGTGCTTCATTTGCTGAAGCTTTCTTT	CSASFAEAFF
once	TRBJ1-2	.	TRBV29-1	TGCAGCGTGAGATCTAACTATGGCTACACCTTC	CSVRSNYGYTF
.	TRBJ1-1	.	TRBV5-1	TGCGCCAGCAGCACCGGGACGGCGAACACTGAAGCTTTCTTT	CASSTGTANTEAFF